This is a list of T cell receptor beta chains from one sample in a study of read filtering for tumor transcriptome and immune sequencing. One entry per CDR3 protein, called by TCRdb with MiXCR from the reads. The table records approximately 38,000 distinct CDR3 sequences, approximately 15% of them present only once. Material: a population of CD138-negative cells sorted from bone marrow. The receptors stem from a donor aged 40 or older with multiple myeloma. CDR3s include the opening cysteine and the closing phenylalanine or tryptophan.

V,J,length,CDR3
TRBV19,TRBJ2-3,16,CATQAQLGGIADTQYF
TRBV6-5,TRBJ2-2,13,CASSQPKTGELFF
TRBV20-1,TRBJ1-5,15,CSASLGQGLNQPQHF
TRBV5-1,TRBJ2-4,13,CASSIGAKNIQYF
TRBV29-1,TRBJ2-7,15,CSVEDISGKAYEQYF
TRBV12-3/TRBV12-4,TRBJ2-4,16,CASSLRTSGIKNIQYF
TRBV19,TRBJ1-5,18,CASSPDRTGIAGNQPQHF
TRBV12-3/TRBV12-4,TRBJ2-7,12,CASRGLSYEQYF
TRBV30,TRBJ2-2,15,CAWSVQSADTGELFF
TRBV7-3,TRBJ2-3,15,CASSLLAGDKDTQYF
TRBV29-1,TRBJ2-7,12,CSVGRSNYEQYF
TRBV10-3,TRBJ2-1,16,CAISESDGPPYNEQFF
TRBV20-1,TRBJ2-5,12,CSASRVQETQYF
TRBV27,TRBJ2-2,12,CASSSYTGEPFF